Following are 27 T cell receptor beta chains from one sample sequenced in a study of shared clonotypes between healthy human individuals (dated by TCRdb to the early 2020s). Libraries were constructed by the immunoSEQ multiplex PCR assay. Drawn from immuneACCESS, this table holds only the in-frame rearrangements with V and J called that TCRdb kept. Clones are partly lost; checked studies trace under half to an unresolved V gene and leave the rest unexplained. For this sample the table gives millions of clones, of which approximately 92% were detected only once. Roughly 0.14% of the sample is taken by the ten largest. Sequencing was carried out using naive CD4+ T cells sorted from blood. Sample cell subset or site, as interpreted from the label and publication: CD45RA+ positively selected. The receptors derive from a man aged 18 to 30 in good health.

This chain uses TRBV6-1 with TRBJ2-7; D is uncertain. Germline V CDR1 and CDR2: MNHNS, SASEGT. V lost 8 bases, J lost 1 base, and 15 bases lay in between. The CDR3 runs to 14 residues. As DNA, the CDR3 is TGTGCCAGCCAACTGCCGGGCCCATCCTACGAGCAGTACTTC. The encoded protein is CASQLPGPSYEQYF.

The J gene is TRBJ2-1, the V gene TRBV4-3; 11 bases align to TRBD2. CDR3 length: 16 residues. Germline V gene data show CDR1 as LGHNA and CDR2 as YSLEER. The V and J ends lost 2 bases and 6 bases, in that order; junction bases with no gene match: 6. The CDR3 nucleotides read TGCGCCAGCAGCCAAATCCTAGCGGGAGGTTTCAATGAGCAGTTCTTC. Residues: CASSQILAGGFNEQFF.

This chain connects TRBV28 to TRBJ1-5, with D uncertain. The CDR3 length is 15 residues. The germline V gene has CDR1 MDHEN and CDR2 SYDVKM. V lost 5 bases to trimming and J lost 5 bases, with 16 bases between them. CDR3 loop: CASSAREWEDQPQHF. CDR3 sequence (DNA): TGTGCCAGCAGTGCCCGGGAATGGGAGGATCAGCCCCAGCATTTT. The whole variable domain, remainder taken from reference TRBV28 and TRBJ1-5, is DVKVTQSSRYLVKRTGEKVFLECVQDMDHENMFWYRQDPGLGLRLIYFSYDVKMKEKGDIPEGYSVSREKKERFSLILESASTNQTSMYLCASSAREWEDQPQHFGDGTRLSIL.

The rearrangement uses TRBV4-3 and TRBJ2-5; TRBD2 agrees at 10 bases. Unmatched junction bases numbered 5, after V lost 2 bases and J lost 5 bases. The CDR3 totals 15 residues. Germline V gene sequence: CDR1 LGHNA, CDR2 YSLEER. The CDR3 DNA reads TGCGCCAGCAGCCAACTAGCGGGGGCACGGGAGACCCAGTACTTC. Translation gives CASSQLAGARETQYF.

V gene TRBV11-3 combines with J gene TRBJ2-3; D is undetermined. This CDR3 has 11 residues. The V and J ends lost 3 bases and 8 bases respectively, with 6 bases between them. Germline V CDR1 and CDR2: SGHNT, YENEEA. CDR3 sequence (DNA): TGTGCCAGCAGCTTGGGCGGTACGCAGTATTTT. It yields the protein CASSLGGTQYF.

This clone appeared once. The chain couples TRBV10-3 to TRBJ2-1; 7 bases line up with TRBD2. The trim removed 2 bases at V and 0 bases at J, leaving 7 bases unmatched. This CDR3 is built from 17 residues. Germline values: CDR1 ENHRY, CDR2 SYGVKD. CDR3 coding DNA: TGTGCCATCAGTGAGGCGCAACTAGCGAGCTCCTACAATGAGCAGTTCTTC. Amino acids: CAISEAQLASSYNEQFF.

With regard to this clone: The same CDR3 is also encoded by other DNA sequences in this sample. The chain joins TRBV30 to TRBJ1-1, with D unresolved. Trimming pared 3 bases from V and 4 bases from J, leaving 6 bases between. The germline CDR1 and CDR2 sequences are GTSNPN and SVGIG (reference sequence). The CDR3 is 11 amino acids. CDR3 DNA sequence: TGTGCCTGGAGCGGTATCACTGAAGCTTTCTTT. Translated: CAWSGITEAFF.

The V call is TRBV5-1, the J call TRBJ2-1; 9 nucleotides match TRBD1. Germline loops: CDR1 SGHRS, CDR2 YFSETQ. The CDR3 contains 16 residues. The junction had 12 bases not matched to a gene; V was cut back by 6 bases and J by 5 bases. CDR3 sequence (DNA): TGCGCCAGCACCCTCGCCCGGGGACAGGGTCACAATGAGCAGTTCTTC. This translates into CASTLARGQGHNEQFF.

The chain couples TRBV7-9 to TRBJ2-1; 7 bases map to TRBD1. Germline loops: CDR1 SEHNR, CDR2 FQNEAQ (reference sequence). Trimming took 5 bases from V and 1 from J; bases not matched to a gene: 5. CDR3 length equals 15 residues. In DNA form, the CDR3 reads TGTGCCAGCAGCGGGGACAGAGGATCCTACAATGAGCAGTTCTTC. Protein: CASSGDRGSYNEQFF.

This chain connects TRBV2 to TRBJ1-1; the match to TRBD1 covers 10 bases. J gave up 0 bases and V 3 bases, and 13 bases lay outside the gene matches. The CDR3 spans 19 residues. The V gene's germline CDR1 is SNHLY and CDR2 FYNNEI. CDR3 in DNA: TGTGCCAGCAGTGATTATTATACCGGGACAGGGGCTTTGAACACTGAAGCTTTCTTT. Protein: CASSDYYTGTGALNTEAFF.

The chain is built from TRBV7-2 and TRBJ1-4; D is possibly TRBD1 (5 bases). V shed 0 bases and J shed 4 bases, with 12 bases lying between them. Germline V gene sequence: CDR1 SGHTA, CDR2 FQGNSA. The CDR3 has 16 amino acids. The CDR3 sequence: CASSLAPAGINEKLFF. In nucleotides, the CDR3 is TGTGCCAGCAGCTTAGCCCCGGCAGGGATTAATGAAAAACTGTTTTTT.

This rearrangement joins TRBV18 to TRBJ1-1; TRBD1 aligns across 7 bases. Trimming removed 3 bases from V and 4 bases from J; junction bases left unmatched: 8. In germline, CDR1 is KGHSH, CDR2 LQKENI. This CDR3 spans 15 amino acids. The CDR3 sequence: CASSPMAGGITEAFF. DNA for the CDR3: TGTGCCAGCTCACCTATGGCAGGGGGAATCACTGAAGCTTTCTTT.

The rearrangement links TRBV4-1 to TRBJ2-7; 10 bases are shared with TRBD2. The CDR3 consists of 15 residues. Unmatched junction bases numbered 9, after V lost 4 bases and J lost 6 bases. Germline loops: CDR1 MGHRA, CDR2 YSYEKL. The chain's CDR3 is CASSRPSGGAGEQYF. The CDR3 bases are TGCGCCAGCAGCCGCCCCAGCGGGGGGGCCGGCGAGCAGTACTTC.

The chain has TRBV25-1 and TRBJ1-2, with 10 bases fitting TRBD1. In germline, CDR1 is MGHDK, CDR2 SYGVNS. With 5 bases clipped from V and 4 bases from J, the junction kept 7 bases outside the gene matches. The CDR3 is 15 residues long. The CDR3 region has the DNA TGTGCCAGCAGTTCCGGGACAGGGGTGACCTATGGCTACACCTTC. Encoded protein: CASSSGTGVTYGYTF.

Points on this clone: The junction departs from the called germline gene at one end, perhaps through a read error. CDR3 sequence reads: CASSFRVGTEAFF. CDR3 sequence (DNA): TGTGCTAGCAGCTTCAGGGTCGGCACTGAAGCTTTCTTT. This rearrangement joins TRBV7-7 to TRBJ1-1; D perhaps matches TRBD1 (5 bases). This CDR3 is 13 amino acids long. The germline V gene encodes CDR1 SSHAT and CDR2 FNYEAQ (reference sequence).

The count of this clone is one. J is TRBJ2-7 and V is TRBV10-3; maybe TRBD1 (5 bases). Germline CDR1 is ENHRY and CDR2 is SYGVKD. V dropped 4 bases and J dropped 0 bases, with 13 bases sitting between them. The CDR3 loop spans 15 amino acids. CDR3 coding DNA: TGTGCCATCAGTGCCCTAGGGGCGAGCTCCTACGAGCAGTACTTC. Encoded protein: CAISALGASSYEQYF.

The rearrangement uses TRBV2 and TRBJ2-7; D is possibly TRBD1 or TRBD2 (6 bases each). Germline CDR1 reads SNHLY; CDR2 reads FYNNEI. CDR3 length: 13 amino acids. V lost 6 bases and J lost 0, with 9 bases in between. The CDR3 DNA sequence: TGTGCCAGCAGACAGGGAGGCTCCTACGAGCAGTACTTC. It translates to CASRQGGSYEQYF. Full variable domain (missing parts from reference TRBV2 and TRBJ2-7): EPEVTQTPSHQVTQMGQEVILRCVPISNHLYFYWYRQILGQKVEFLVSFYNNEISEKSEIFDDQFSVERPDGSNFTLKIRSTKLEDSAMYFCASRQGGSYEQYFGPGTRLTVT.

There are a few counts of this clone. This sample includes further DNA sequences coding for the same CDR3. This chain joins TRBV5-1 and TRBJ2-5; a possible D gene is TRBD2 (6 bases). Per the germline V gene, CDR1 is SGHRS and CDR2 is YFSETQ. V lost 4 bases and J 2 bases, leaving 9 bases between the germline ends. The CDR3 has 13 amino acids. CDR3 amino acids: CASSGGGQETQYF. In nucleotides, the CDR3 is TGCGCCAGCAGCGGTGGAGGGCAAGAGACCCAGTACTTC.

The J gene is TRBJ2-5, the V gene TRBV25-1; D is perhaps TRBD1 or TRBD2 (5 bases each). Per the germline V gene, CDR1 is MGHDK and CDR2 is SYGVNS. The germline V and J ends were trimmed by 3 bases and 7 bases, with 21 bases remaining between them. The CDR3 is made up of 16 amino acids. CDR3 bases: TGTGCCAGCAGTGATGGAGGCCAAGGGACCTTGGTGACCCAGTACTTC. It yields the protein CASSDGGQGTLVTQYF.

V is TRBV6-5 and J is TRBJ1-4; the D gene is possibly TRBD1 (5 bases). CDR1 is MNHEY and CDR2 is SVGAGI in the germline V gene. The CDR3 runs to 15 residues. The germline V and J ends were trimmed by 5 bases and 7 bases, with 17 bases remaining between them. In nucleotides, the CDR3 is TGTGCCAGCAGTAGTCAACAGGTGATTAGTGAAAAACTGTTTTTT. It yields the protein CASSSQQVISEKLFF.

V and J are TRBV19 and TRBJ2-3; D is unresolved. This CDR3 contains 13 residues. CDR1 is LNHDA and CDR2 is SQIVND in the germline V gene (reference sequence). V shed 3 bases and J shed 6 bases, with 10 bases lying between them. The DNA for the CDR3 is TGTGCCAGTAGTATTCGGCCCGCCGATACGCAGTATTTT. Translation: CASSIRPADTQYF. The entire variable domain, with the rest obtained from reference TRBV19 and TRBJ2-3, is as follows: DGGITQSPKYLFRKEGQNVTLSCEQNLNHDAMYWYRQDPGQGLRLIYYSQIVNDFQKGDIAEGYSVSREKKESFPLTVTSAQKNPTAFYLCASSIRPADTQYFGPGTRLTVL.

The chain uses TRBV11-1 and TRBJ1-4; D gene uncertain. Between the trimmed V and J ends, which lost 2 bases and 8 bases, there was a span of 9 bases. Germline V CDR1 and CDR2: SGHAT, FQDESV (reference sequence). CDR3 size: 13 residues. CDR3 bases: TGTGCCAGCAGCTTAAAACGGGTCGAAAAACTGTTTTTT. Its translation: CASSLKRVEKLFF.

V and J are TRBV5-1 and TRBJ2-2; D gene unclear. Looked up from germline, CDR1 is SGHRS and CDR2 is YFSETQ. There are 14 residues in the CDR3. V lost 6 bases to trimming and J lost 2 bases, with 11 bases between them. This CDR3 is CASIGPANTGELFF. DNA of the CDR3: TGCGCCAGCATCGGCCCGGCCAACACCGGGGAGCTGTTTTTT.

The CDR3 coding sequence is TGTGCCAGCAGCCCCGGGACAGGCCCTCCCTACGAGCAGTACTTC. Amino acids: CASSPGTGPPYEQYF. The V and J genes are TRBV5-5 and TRBJ2-7, with 8 nucleotides matching TRBD1. Per the germline V gene, CDR1 is SGHKS and CDR2 is YYEKEE (reference sequence). CDR3 length equals 15 residues. V was pared by 4 bases and J by 2 bases, with 8 bases of the junction left unmatched.

The rearrangement joins TRBV5-1 to TRBJ2-5, with 7 nucleotides matching TRBD1. CDR1 and CDR2 (germline): SGHRS, YFSETQ. V lost 3 bases and J lost 0; bases outside the gene matches: 5. The CDR3 length is 15 residues. This chain's CDR3 is CASSSRGMYQETQYF. CDR3 bases: TGCGCCAGCAGCTCCAGGGGGATGTACCAAGAGACCCAGTACTTC.

This clone was counted a single time. V usage is TRBV18 and J usage is TRBJ1-3; D not resolved. V lost 3 bases and J lost 8, with 5 bases in between. CDR1 and CDR2 (germline): KGHSH, LQKENI. The CDR3 is 11 residues long. The CDR3 protein is CASSPMDTIYF. CDR3 in DNA: TGTGCCAGCTCACCGATGGACACCATATATTTT.

V usage is TRBV10-3 and J usage is TRBJ1-1, with 8 bases lining up with TRBD1. The CDR3 has 13 residues. Trimming took 6 bases from V and 3 from J; bases not matched to a gene: 3. Germline-derived CDR1 and CDR2 are ENHRY and SYGVKD. This CDR3 reads CAIRDRGDTEAFF. The CDR3 nucleotides are TGTGCCATCAGAGACAGGGGCGACACTGAAGCTTTCTTT.